This entry concerns a single T cell receptor (beta chain). Its cognate antigen is unknown. TCRdb independently ran MiXCR on the RACE reads; one entry per CDR3 protein. The sample includes some 180,000 distinct CDR3 sequences, approximately 20% seen only once; the top ten take about 6.7%. Time point: patch test 1, 2 weeks after DPC sensitization. The treatment denotes: therapeutic diphenylcyclopropenone sensitization with weekly scalp DPC. This specimen belongs to a study of human T cells and chemical hapten exposure. The study, taken as a whole, reports: Relative to control repertoires, expanded TCRs gave rise to significantly more large CDR3 similarity clusters.

The sequence was obtained from a woman aged 45 to 65 with alopecia areata. Some clones in this sample may be carry-over from other donors' samples. Sequenced here: whole blood, sampled in connection with sensitization to the hapten diphenylcyclopropenone (DPC).

CDR3 residues: CASSPQRGGEQYF. For the CDR3, the DNA is TGTGCCAGCTCACCACAGAGAGGGGGCGAGCAGTACTTC. The chain has TRBV18 and TRBJ2-7, with D maybe TRBD1 (6 bases). The V gene's germline CDR1 is KGHSH and CDR2 LQKENI. The CDR3 contains 13 residues. V was cut by 1 base and J by 6 bases, with 10 bases left in between.